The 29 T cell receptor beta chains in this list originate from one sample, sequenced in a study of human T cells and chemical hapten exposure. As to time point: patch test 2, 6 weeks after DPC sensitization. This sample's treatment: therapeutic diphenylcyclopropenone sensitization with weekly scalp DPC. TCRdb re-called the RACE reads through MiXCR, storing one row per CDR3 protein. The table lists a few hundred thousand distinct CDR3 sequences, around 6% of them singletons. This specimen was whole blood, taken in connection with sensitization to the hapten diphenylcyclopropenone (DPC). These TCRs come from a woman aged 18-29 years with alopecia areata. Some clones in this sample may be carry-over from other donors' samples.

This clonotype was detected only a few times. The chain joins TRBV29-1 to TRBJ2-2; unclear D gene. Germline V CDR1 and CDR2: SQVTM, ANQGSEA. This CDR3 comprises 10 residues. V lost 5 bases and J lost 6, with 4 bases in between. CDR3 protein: CSVISGELFF. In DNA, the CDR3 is TGCAGCGTTATTTCCGGGGAGCTGTTTTTT.

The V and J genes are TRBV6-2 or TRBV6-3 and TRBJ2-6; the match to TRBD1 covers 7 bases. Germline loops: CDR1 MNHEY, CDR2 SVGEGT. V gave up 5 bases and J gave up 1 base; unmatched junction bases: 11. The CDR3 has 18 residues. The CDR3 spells CASSKTGATISGANVLTF. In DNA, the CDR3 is TGTGCCAGCAGTAAAACAGGGGCGACGATATCTGGGGCCAACGTCCTGACTTTC.

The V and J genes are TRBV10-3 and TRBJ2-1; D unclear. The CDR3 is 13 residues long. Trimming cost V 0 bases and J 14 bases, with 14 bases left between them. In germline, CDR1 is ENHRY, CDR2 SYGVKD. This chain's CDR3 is CAISESEFMTEFF. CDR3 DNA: TGTGCCATCAGTGAGTCGGAGTTTATGACGGAGTTCTTC.

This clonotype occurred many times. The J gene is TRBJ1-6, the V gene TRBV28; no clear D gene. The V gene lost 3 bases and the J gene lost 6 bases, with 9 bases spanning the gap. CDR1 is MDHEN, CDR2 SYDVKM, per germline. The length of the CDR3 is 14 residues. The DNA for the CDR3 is TGTGCCAGCAGTTTGTCGGACCCTAATTCACCCCTCCACTTT. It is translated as CASSLSDPNSPLHF.

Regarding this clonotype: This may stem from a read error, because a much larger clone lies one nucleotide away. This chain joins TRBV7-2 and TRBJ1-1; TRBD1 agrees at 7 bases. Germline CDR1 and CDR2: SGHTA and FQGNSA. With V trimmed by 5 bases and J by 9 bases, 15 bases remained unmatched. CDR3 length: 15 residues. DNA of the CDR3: TGTGCCAGCAGCCCTAGACAGGGACTGAAAACTCAAGCTTTCTTT. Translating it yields CASSPRQGLKTQAFF.

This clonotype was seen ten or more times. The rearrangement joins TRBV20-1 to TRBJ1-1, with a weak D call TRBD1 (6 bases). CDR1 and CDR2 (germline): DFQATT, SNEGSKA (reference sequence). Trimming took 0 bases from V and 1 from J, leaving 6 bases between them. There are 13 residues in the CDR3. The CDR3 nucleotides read TGCAGTGCTAGAGAACAGGGGAACACTGAAGCTTTCTTT. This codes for CSAREQGNTEAFF.

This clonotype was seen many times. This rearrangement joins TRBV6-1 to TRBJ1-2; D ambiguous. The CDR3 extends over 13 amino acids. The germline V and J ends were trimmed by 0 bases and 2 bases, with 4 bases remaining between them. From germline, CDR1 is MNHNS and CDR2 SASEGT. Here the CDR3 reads CASSEARNYGYTF. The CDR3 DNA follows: TGTGCCAGCAGTGAAGCAAGAAACTATGGCTACACCTTC.

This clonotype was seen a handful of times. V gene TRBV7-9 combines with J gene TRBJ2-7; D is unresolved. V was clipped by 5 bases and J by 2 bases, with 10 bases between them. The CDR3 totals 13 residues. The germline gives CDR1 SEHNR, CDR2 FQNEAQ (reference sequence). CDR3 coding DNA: TGTGCCAGCAGCCCCGACATCACCTACGAGCAGTACTTC. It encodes CASSPDITYEQYF.

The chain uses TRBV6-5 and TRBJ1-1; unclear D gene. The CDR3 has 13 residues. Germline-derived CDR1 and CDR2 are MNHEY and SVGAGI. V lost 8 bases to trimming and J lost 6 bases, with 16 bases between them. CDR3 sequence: CASYDRVFAEAFF. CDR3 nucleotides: TGTGCCAGCTACGATAGGGTTTTCGCTGAAGCTTTCTTT.

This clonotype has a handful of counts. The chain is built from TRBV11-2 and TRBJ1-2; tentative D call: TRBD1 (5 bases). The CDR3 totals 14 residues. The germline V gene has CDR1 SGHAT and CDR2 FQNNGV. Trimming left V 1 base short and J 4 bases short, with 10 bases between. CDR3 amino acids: CASSLAGGGYGYTF. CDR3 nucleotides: TGTGCCAGCAGCTTAGCGGGCGGGGGCTATGGCTACACCTTC.

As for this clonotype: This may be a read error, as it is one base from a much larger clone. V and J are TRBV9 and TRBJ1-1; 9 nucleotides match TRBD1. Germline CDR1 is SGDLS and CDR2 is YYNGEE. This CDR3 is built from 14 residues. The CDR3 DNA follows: TGTGCCAGCAGCGTGACAGGGGGGAAGACTGAAACTTTCTTT. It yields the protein CASSVTGGKTETFF.

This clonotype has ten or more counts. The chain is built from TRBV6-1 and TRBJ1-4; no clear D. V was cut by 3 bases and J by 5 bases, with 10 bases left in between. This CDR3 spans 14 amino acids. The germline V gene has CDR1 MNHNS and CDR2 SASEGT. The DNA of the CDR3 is TGTGCCAGCAGTGATACCTGGCGGAATGAAAAACTGTTTTTT. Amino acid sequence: CASSDTWRNEKLFF.

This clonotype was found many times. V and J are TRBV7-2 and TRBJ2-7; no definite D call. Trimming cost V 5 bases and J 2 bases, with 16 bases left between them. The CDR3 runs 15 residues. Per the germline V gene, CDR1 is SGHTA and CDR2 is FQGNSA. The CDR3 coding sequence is TGTGCCAGCAGCCCGAGCTGGCTCCAAACCTACGAGCAGTACTTC. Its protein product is CASSPSWLQTYEQYF.

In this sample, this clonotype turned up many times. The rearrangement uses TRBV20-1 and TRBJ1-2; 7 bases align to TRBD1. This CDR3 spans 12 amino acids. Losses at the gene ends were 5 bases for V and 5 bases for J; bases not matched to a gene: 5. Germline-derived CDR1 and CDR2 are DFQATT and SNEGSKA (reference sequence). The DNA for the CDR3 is TGCAGTGCTCCGGGACAGCATTATGGCTACACCTTC. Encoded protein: CSAPGQHYGYTF.

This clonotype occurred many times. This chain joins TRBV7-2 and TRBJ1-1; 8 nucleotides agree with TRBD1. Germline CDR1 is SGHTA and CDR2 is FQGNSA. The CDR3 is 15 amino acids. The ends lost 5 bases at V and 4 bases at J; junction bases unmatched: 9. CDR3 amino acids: CASSPTDRGGTEAFF. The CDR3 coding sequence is TGTGCCAGCAGCCCCACTGACAGGGGAGGCACTGAAGCTTTCTTT.

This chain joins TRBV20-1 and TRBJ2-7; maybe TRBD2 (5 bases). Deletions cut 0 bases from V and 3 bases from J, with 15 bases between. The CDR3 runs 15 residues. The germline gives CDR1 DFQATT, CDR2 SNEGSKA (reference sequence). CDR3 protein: CSARDRELDIYEQYF. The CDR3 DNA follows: TGCAGTGCTAGAGATCGCGAACTAGATATCTACGAGCAGTACTTC.

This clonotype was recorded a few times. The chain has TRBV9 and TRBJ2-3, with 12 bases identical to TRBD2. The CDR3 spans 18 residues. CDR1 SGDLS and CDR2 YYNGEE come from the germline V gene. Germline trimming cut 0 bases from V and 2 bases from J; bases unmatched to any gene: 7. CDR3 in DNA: TGTGCCAGCAGCGTAGCCCCCCTAGCGGGGGGGATCACAGATACGCAGTATTTT. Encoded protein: CASSVAPLAGGITDTQYF.

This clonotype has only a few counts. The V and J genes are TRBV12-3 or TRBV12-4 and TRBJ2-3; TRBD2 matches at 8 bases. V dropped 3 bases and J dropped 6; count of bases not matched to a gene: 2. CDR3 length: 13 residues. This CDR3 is CASSFGGEDTQYF. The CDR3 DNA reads TGTGCCAGCAGTTTCGGGGGGGAGGATACGCAGTATTTT.

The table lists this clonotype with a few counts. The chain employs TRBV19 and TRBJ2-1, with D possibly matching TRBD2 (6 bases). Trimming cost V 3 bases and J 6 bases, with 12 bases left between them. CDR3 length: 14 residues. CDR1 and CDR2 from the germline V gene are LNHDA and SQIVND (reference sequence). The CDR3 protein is CASSMAGGFNEQFF. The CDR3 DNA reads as TGTGCCAGTAGTATGGCCGGGGGTTTCAATGAGCAGTTCTTC.

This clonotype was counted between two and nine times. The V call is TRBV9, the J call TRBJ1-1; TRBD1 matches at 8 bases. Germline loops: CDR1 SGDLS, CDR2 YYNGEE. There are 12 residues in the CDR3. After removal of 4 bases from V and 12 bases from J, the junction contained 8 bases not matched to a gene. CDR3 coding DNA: TGTGCCAGCAGCCTAAGGACAGGGATTACTTTCTTT. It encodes CASSLRTGITFF.

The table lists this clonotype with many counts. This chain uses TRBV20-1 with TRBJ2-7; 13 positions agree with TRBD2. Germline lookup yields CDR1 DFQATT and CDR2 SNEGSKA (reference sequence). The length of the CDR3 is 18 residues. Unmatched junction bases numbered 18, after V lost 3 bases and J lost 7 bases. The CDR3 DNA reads TGCAGTGCTAGCCGGGAACGGACTAGCGGGGGTGCCGCCTGGGAGCAGTACTTC. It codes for CSASRERTSGGAAWEQYF.

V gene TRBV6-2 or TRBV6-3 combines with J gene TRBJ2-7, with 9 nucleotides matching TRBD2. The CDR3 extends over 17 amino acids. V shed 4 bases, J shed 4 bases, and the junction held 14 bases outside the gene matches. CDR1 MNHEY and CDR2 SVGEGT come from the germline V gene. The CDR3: CASSSPSRGGRIYEQYF. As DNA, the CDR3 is TGTGCCAGCAGTTCCCCCTCGCGGGGGGGCCGCATATACGAGCAGTACTTC.

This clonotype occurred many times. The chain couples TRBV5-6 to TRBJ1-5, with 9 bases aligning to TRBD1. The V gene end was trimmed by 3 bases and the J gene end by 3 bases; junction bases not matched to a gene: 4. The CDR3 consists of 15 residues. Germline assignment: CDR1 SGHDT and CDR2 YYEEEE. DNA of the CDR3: TGTGCCAGCAGCTCAGGACAGGGGCCCAATCAGCCCCAGCATTTT. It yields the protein CASSSGQGPNQPQHF.

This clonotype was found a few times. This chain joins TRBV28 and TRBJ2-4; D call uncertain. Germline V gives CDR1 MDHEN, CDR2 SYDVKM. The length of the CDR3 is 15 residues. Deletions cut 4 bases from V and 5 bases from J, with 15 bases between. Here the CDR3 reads CASSSLRPNENIQYF. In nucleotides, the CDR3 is TGTGCCAGCAGTTCCCTCCGGCCGAACGAAAACATTCAGTACTTC. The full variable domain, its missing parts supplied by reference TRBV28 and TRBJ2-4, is DVKVTQSSRYLVKRTGEKVFLECVQDMDHENMFWYRQDPGLGLRLIYFSYDVKMKEKGDIPEGYSVSREKKERFSLILESASTNQTSMYLCASSSLRPNENIQYFGAGTRLSVL.

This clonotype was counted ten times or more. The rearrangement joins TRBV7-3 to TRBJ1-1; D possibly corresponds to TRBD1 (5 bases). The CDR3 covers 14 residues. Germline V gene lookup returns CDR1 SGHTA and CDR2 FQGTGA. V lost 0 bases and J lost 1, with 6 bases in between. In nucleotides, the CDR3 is TGTGCCAGCAGCTTAACAACAGGGAACACTGAAGCTTTCTTT. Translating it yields CASSLTTGNTEAFF.

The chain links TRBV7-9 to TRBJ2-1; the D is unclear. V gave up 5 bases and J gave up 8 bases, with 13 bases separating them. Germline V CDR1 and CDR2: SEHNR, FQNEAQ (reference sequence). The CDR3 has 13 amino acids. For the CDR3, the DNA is TGTGCCAGCAGCCAAGTAGCATCTGATGAGCAGTTCTTC. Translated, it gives CASSQVASDEQFF.

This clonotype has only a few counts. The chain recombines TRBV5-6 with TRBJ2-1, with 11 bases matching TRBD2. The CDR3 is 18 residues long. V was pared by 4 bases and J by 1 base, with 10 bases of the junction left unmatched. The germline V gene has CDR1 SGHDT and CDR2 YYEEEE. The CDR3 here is CASSTLAGGPLSYNEQFF. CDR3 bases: TGTGCCAGCAGCACGCTAGCGGGGGGCCCCCTTTCCTACAATGAGCAGTTCTTC.

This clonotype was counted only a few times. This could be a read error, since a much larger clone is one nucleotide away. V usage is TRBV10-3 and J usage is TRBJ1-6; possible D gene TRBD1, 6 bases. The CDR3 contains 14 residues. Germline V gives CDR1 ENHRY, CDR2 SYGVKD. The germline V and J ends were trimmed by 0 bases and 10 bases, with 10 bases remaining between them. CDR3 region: CAISESGGNSPLHF. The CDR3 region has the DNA TGTGCCATCAGTGAGTCAGGGGGGAACTCACCCCTCCACTTT.

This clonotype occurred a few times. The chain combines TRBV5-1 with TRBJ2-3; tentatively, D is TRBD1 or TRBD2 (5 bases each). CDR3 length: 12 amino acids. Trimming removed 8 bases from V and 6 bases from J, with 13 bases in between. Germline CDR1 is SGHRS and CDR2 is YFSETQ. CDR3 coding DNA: TGCGCCAGTGGGGACCCCGTGGATACGCAGTATTTT. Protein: CASGDPVDTQYF.